The present entry profiles one TCR beta chain with its context. Its specificity is not known. The record originates from a study of shared clonotypes between healthy human individuals. Assay: immunoSEQ multiplex PCR; the TCRdb copy retains only in-frame clones and omits some. The sample carries about 1.5 million clones, nearly 99% recorded once. The germline gives CDR1 MDHEN, CDR2 SYDVKM. V gave up 6 bases and J gave up 6 bases, with 9 bases separating them. The CDR3 covers 12 residues. Regarding the study as a whole: As a rule, naive subsets had a larger estimated richness than memory subsets. Clonotype sharing across a handful of donors was observed for approximately 5% of naive CD4 clonotypes.

Sequencing was performed on naive CD4+ T cells sorted from blood. This sample's subset: CD45RA+ positively selected. The source of this sequence is a man between 25 and 39 years old in good health. The gene calls are TRBV28 and TRBJ1-5; D gene unclear. The CDR3 DNA reads TGTGCCAGCAGGAAATCGGGTCAGCCCCAGCATTTT. Its translation is CASRKSGQPQHF.